A single sample is the source of the 10 T cell receptor beta chains below, sequenced in a study of vaccination and CD4 T cells after COVID-19. The antigens for these receptors are not known. Sequence data for DNA of cultured CD4+ T cells were generated by the Oncomine TCR Beta short-read assay. TCRdb fed the PCR reads into MiXCR, producing one record per CDR3 protein. In the table there are roughly 9,800 distinct CDR3 sequences, 60% to 70% of which are singletons. As for treatment: approximately 11-day PBMC culture with coronavirus spike peptide pools or control peptides (ViraFEST assay). The sample consisted of CD4+ T cells from blood, cultured in vitro. The receptors were gathered from a human donor who had recovered from COVID-19.

The gene calls are TRBV29-1 and TRBJ1-3; no clear D gene. V was cut by 6 bases and J by 11 bases, with 17 bases left in between. CDR3 length: 12 residues. Germline CDR1 SQVTM, CDR2 ANQGSEA. The DNA of the CDR3 is TGCAGCGTCTCAGGACCGGGGTTCGCCATATATTTT. This gives the protein CSVSGPGFAIYF.

This clonotype showed up just once. The V gene is TRBV6-1, the J gene TRBJ1-5, with 8 bases identical to TRBD1. V shed 6 bases and J 6 bases; nucleotides not matched to a gene: 10. The CDR3 loop spans 15 amino acids. From germline, CDR1 is MNHNS and CDR2 SASEGT. CDR3 amino acids: CASSAPRGLGQPQHF. CDR3 DNA sequence: TGTGCCAGCAGCGCACCCAGGGGGCTTGGTCAGCCCCAGCATTTT.

The chain uses TRBV4-3 and TRBJ1-6, with D possibly being TRBD1 (5 bases). Germline CDR1 reads LGHNA; CDR2 reads YSLEER. The CDR3 runs to 16 residues. V was clipped by 0 bases and J by 7 bases, with 13 bases between them. CDR3 loop: CASSQDGLAGNSPLHF. As DNA, the CDR3 is TGCGCCAGCAGCCAAGATGGGCTGGCAGGGAATTCACCCCTCCACTTT.

This sequence joins TRBV6-5 and TRBJ2-3, with D uncertain. Germline values: CDR1 MNHEY, CDR2 SVGAGI. This CDR3 is built from 14 residues. The V end lost 3 bases, the J end lost 3 bases, and 10 bases lay between the germline ends. CDR3 sequence (DNA): TGTGCCAGCAGTTATTCCTTAGGAACAGATACGCAGTATTTT. It is translated as CASSYSLGTDTQYF.

This clonotype was recorded only once. V gene TRBV28 combines with J gene TRBJ1-1, with D possibly TRBD1 on 5 matching bases. Germline V gives CDR1 MDHEN, CDR2 SYDVKM. V lost 11 bases, J lost 1 base, and 11 bases lay in between. This CDR3 comprises 12 residues. The CDR3 region is CASLGGNTEAFF. DNA for the CDR3: TGTGCCTCCCTCGGGGGGAACACTGAAGCTTTCTTT.

The chain combines TRBV7-9 with TRBJ2-1; no clear D. The CDR3 totals 14 residues. Germline V lookup: CDR1 SEHNR, CDR2 FQNEAQ (reference sequence). V was clipped by 4 bases and J by 5 bases, with 12 bases between them. The CDR3 protein is CASSSMTEDNEQFF. CDR3 nucleotide sequence: TGTGCCAGCAGCTCCATGACGGAAGACAATGAGCAGTTCTTC.

This chain links TRBV19 with TRBJ1-5; D remains ambiguous. There are 13 residues in the CDR3. The germline V gene has CDR1 LNHDA and CDR2 SQIVND (reference sequence). Deletions cut 4 bases from V and 5 bases from J, with 9 bases between. The CDR3 here is CASSKGRDQPQHF. CDR3 coding DNA: TGTGCCAGTAGTAAAGGGCGAGATCAGCCCCAGCATTTT.

The rearrangement joins TRBV4-2 to TRBJ1-5; D not certain. V shed 4 bases and J shed 0 bases, with 13 bases lying between them. The CDR3 is 16 residues long. In germline, CDR1 is LGHNA, CDR2 YNFKEQ. The CDR3 DNA reads as TGTGCCAGCAGCCCCACCCCCGAGTATAGCAATCAGCCCCAGCATTTT. Translated: CASSPTPEYSNQPQHF.

The chain employs TRBV19 and TRBJ1-2, with TRBD1 as a possible D gene (5 bases). V was trimmed by 6 bases and J by 7 bases, leaving 21 bases between them. The CDR3 loop spans 15 amino acids. Germline CDR1 reads LNHDA; CDR2 reads SQIVND (reference sequence). The CDR3 nucleotides are TGTGCCAGTAGACTAGTAGGCAGGGAAATCTCTGGCTACACCTTC. Its translation: CASRLVGREISGYTF.

This clonotype was seen only a few times. The chain is built from TRBV9 and TRBJ2-7, with D tentatively TRBD1 (6 bases). Germline lookup yields CDR1 SGDLS and CDR2 YYNGEE. This CDR3 is 13 amino acids long. Deletions cut 4 bases from V and 3 bases from J, with 11 bases between. CDR3 loop: CASSPSDSYEQYF. DNA for the CDR3: TGTGCCAGCAGCCCATCGGACAGCTACGAGCAGTACTTC.